Sequencing of this T cell receptor (beta chain) was carried out in a study of early T cells in non-severe SARS-CoV-2 infection. Whole-study findings and limits: The matching step, a VDJdb search, favored anti-spike CD8 responses and missed private and CD4 specificities.

CDR3 length: 13 amino acids. Trimming removed 10 bases at V and 4 bases at J, with 14 bases between. Germline V gene sequence: CDR1 SGHDN, CDR2 FVKESK. TCRdb used MiXCR to reprocess the 5' RACE reads, holding one entry per CDR3 protein. The sample has approximately 97,000 distinct CDR3 sequences; about 12% are singletons. This clonotype was recorded a few times. Its antigen is not identified. The chain employs TRBV14 and TRBJ2-1; D may be TRBD1 (6 bases). The sample consisted of whole blood. The TCR comes from an adult who was a healthcare worker with PCR-confirmed SARS-CoV-2 infection or an uninfected control (not recorded which). The CDR3 DNA is TGTGCCACCCCGGGACAATCATACAATGAGCAGTTCTTC. Its translation: CATPGQSYNEQFF.